This T cell receptor beta chain was sequenced during a study of tumor and adjacent non-tumor tissue in lung cancer. Germline CDR1 reads SGHTA; CDR2 reads FQGNSA. The CDR3 is made up of 14 amino acids. The V and J ends lost 6 bases and 2 bases, in that order; junction bases with no gene match: 3. With respect to this clonotype: A single base separates this from a much larger clone, so it may be a read error.

A modified ARM-PCR protocol with three rounds of nested PCR amplified TCRbeta. Each CDR3 protein gets one entry after TCRdb re-called the multiplex PCR reads with MiXCR. In the table there are 200,000 to 250,000 distinct CDR3 sequences, 70% to 75% of which are singletons. No cell sorting was done before RNA was extracted from the tissue. Material for sequencing was lung tumor tissue. The rearrangement uses TRBV7-2 and TRBJ2-3; TRBD2 agrees at 9 bases. The TCR originated in a man between 60 and 70 years old with non-small cell lung cancer. The CDR3 DNA sequence: TGTGCCAGCAGGCCTAGCGGGGCCACAGATACGCAGTATTTT. Translated, it gives CASRPSGATDTQYF.